The present TCR beta chain was sequenced within a study of T cell repertoires in cytomegalovirus infection (dated by TCRdb to the late 2010s). With regard to the full study: Alongside well-studied HLA-B-restricted epitopes, the peptide stimulations were aimed at recently identified HLA-C-restricted CMV epitopes, whose presentation resists viral immunomodulation. Donor HLA type was relevant to the analysis, as public TCR beta signatures indicated carriage of CMV infection together with the matching HLA type.

The germline V end is reduced by 8 bases and the J end by 5 bases; junction bases left unmatched: 15. Inclusive of the bounding cysteine and phenylalanine, the CDR3 is 16 residues long. Solely the CDR3 DNA is kept, with 48 bases framed from the first base. Via the germline V gene, CDR1 is MNHEY and CDR2 SVGEGT. Study-wide conclusions, independent of this receptor: Cumulative frequency of public TCR beta family members discriminated carriers of CMV infection plus the relevant HLA type in this cohort and an independent 352-donor cohort. The ex vivo response was dominated by HLA-C-restricted CMV-specific TCR beta clonotypes, and the single most frequent clonotype in two of eight donors was supplied by these HLA-C-restricted clonotypes.

The listed sequencing device is Illumina HiSeq 1500. TCRdb applied fastp at Q25 and MiXCR to the public reads, then kept only in-frame beta chains. Rows with a matching CDR3 protein are joined into one entry that keeps the most common DNA and genes. This sample comprises about 770,000 distinct CDR3 sequences, about 27% of them detected only once. Over 10% of the sample is in the top ten clones. The intended sense of this specimen's treatment or condition label: in vitro stimulation with specific CMV peptide epitopes to enrich CMV-specific T cells. To note about this clonotype: What this receptor recognizes is not known. No qualities accompany the bases; no much larger clone lies one base away.

The chain employs TRBV6-2 or TRBV6-3 and TRBJ2-5, with TRBD2 identical over 9 junction bases. The sequence was collected from a human donor in good health (CMV status not recorded). Some clones in this sample may be carry-over from other donors' samples. The sample was cultured CD8+ T cells from PBMCs, taken from culture after CMV antigen stimulation. CDR3 reads: CASEALTSGRGETQYF. The base sequence is TGTGCCAGCGAAGCATTGACTAGCGGTCGGGGGGAGACCCAGTACTTC.